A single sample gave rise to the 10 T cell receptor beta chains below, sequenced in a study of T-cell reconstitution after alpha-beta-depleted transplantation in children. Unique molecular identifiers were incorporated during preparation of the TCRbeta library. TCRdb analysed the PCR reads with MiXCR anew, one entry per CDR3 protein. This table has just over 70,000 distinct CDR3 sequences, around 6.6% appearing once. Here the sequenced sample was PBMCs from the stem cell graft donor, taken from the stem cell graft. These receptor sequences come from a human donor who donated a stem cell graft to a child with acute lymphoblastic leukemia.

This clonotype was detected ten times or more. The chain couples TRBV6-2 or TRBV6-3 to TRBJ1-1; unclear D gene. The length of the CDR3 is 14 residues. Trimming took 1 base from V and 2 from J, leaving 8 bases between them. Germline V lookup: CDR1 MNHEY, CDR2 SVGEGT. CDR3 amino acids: CASSYLYSNTEAFF. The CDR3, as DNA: TGTGCCAGCAGTTACTTATACAGCAACACTGAAGCTTTCTTT.

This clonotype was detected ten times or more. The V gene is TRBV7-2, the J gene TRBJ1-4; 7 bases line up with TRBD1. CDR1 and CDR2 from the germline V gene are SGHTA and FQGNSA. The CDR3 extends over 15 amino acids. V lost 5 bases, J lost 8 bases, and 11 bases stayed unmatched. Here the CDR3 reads CASSQDRRPGEKLFF. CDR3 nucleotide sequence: TGTGCCAGCAGCCAGGACAGGAGACCGGGGGAAAAACTGTTTTTT.

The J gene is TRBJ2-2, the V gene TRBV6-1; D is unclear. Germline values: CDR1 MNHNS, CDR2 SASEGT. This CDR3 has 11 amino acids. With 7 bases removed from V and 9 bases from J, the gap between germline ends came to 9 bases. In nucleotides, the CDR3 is TGTGCCAGCATGTTCGGCCGGGAGCTGTTTTTT. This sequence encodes CASMFGRELFF.

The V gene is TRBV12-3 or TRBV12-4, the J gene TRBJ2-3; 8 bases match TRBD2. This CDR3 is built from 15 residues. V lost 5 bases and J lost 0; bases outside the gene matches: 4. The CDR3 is CASSPGGASTDTQYF. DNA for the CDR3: TGTGCCAGCAGTCCCGGGGGGGCCAGCACAGATACGCAGTATTTT.

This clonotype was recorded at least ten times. CDR3 in amino acids: CASSQGLAGVNEQFF. DNA of the CDR3: TGTGCCAGCAGCCAAGGCCTAGCGGGAGTCAATGAGCAGTTCTTC. The genes are TRBV4-2 and TRBJ2-1, with TRBD2 matching 10 bases. Per the germline V gene, CDR1 is LGHNA and CDR2 is YNFKEQ. The junction had 3 bases not matched to a gene; V was cut back by 1 base and J by 6 bases. The CDR3 length is 15 residues.

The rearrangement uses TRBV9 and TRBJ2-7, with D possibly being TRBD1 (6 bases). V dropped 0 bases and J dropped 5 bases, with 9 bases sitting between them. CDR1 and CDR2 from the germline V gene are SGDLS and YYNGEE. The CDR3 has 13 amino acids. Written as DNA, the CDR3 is TGTGCCAGCAGCGTAGTTGGGGGCCACGAGCAGTACTTC. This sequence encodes CASSVVGGHEQYF.

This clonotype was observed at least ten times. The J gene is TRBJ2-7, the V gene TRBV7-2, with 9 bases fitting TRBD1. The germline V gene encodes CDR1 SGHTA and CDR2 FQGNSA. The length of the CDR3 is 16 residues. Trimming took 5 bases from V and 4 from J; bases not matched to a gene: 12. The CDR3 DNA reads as TGTGCCAGCAGCGAGAACAGGGGGCGAACTTTGTACGAGCAGTACTTC. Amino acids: CASSENRGRTLYEQYF.

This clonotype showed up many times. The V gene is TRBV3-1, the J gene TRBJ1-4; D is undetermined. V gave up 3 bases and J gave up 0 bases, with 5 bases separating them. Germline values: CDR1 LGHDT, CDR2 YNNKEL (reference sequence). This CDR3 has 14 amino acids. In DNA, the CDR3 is TGTGCCAGCAGCCAGACGGCAACTAATGAAAAACTGTTTTTT. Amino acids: CASSQTATNEKLFF.

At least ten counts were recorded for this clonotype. The CDR3 region is CASRPHNVNGSPLHF. CDR3 in DNA: TGTGCCAGCAGACCCCATAACGTTAATGGTTCACCCCTCCACTTT. The rearrangement joins TRBV28 to TRBJ1-6; D call uncertain. Trimming removed 6 bases at V and 9 bases at J, with 18 bases between. CDR1 MDHEN and CDR2 SYDVKM come from the germline V gene. CDR3 length: 15 amino acids.

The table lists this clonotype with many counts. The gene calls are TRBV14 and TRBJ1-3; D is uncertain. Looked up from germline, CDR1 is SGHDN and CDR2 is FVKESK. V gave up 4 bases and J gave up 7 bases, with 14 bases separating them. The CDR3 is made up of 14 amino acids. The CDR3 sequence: CASSRSGSRNTIYF. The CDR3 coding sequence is TGTGCCAGCAGCCGTTCTGGGAGCAGGAACACCATATATTTT.